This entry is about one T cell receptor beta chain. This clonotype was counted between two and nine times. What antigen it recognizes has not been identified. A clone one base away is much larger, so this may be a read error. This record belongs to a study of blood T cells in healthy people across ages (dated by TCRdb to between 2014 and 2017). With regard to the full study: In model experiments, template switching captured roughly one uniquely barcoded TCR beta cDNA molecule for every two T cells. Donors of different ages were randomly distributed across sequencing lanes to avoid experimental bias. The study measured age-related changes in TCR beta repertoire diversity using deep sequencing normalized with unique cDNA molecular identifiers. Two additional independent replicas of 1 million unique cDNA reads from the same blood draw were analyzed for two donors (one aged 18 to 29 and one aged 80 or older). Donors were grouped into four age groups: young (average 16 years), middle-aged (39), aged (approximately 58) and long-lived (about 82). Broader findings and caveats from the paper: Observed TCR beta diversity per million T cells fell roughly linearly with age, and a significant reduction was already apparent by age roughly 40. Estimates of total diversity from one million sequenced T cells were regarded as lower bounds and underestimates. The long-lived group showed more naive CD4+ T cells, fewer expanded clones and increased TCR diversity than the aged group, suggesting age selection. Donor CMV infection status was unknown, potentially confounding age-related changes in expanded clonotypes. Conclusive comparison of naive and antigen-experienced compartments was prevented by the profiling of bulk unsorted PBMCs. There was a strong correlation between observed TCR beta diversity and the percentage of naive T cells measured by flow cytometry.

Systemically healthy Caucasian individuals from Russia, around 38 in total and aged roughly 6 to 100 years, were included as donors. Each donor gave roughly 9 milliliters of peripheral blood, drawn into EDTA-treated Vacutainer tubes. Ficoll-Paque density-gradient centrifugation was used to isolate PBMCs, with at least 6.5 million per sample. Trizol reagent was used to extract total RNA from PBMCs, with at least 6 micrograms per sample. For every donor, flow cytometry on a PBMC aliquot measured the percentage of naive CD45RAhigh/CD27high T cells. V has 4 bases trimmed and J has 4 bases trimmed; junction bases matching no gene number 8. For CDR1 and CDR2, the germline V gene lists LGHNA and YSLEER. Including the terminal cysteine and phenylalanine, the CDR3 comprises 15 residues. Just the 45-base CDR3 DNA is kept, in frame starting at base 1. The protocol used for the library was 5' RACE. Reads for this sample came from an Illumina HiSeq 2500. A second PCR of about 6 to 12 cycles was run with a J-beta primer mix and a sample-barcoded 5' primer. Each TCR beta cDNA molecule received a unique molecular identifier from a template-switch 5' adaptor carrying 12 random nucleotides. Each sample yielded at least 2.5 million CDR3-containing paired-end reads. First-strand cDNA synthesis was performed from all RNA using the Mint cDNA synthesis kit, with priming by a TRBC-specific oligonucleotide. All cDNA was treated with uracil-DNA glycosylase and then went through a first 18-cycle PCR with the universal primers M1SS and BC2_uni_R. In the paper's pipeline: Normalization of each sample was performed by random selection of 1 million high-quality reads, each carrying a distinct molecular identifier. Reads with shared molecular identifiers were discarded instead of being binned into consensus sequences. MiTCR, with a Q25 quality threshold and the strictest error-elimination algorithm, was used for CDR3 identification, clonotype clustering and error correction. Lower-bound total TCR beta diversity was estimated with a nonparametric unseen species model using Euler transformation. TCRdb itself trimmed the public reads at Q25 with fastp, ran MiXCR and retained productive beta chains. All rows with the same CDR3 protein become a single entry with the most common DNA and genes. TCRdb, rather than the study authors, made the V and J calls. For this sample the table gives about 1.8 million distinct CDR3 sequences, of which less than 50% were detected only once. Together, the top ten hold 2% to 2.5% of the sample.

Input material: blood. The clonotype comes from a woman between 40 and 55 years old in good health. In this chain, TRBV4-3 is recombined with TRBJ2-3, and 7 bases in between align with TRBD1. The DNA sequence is TGCGCCAGCAGCCGGGGACAGTTAGGCGCAGATACGCAGTATTTT. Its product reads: CASSRGQLGADTQYF.